This T cell receptor beta chain was retrieved from a study of Graves' ophthalmopathy and Graves' hyperthyroidism (dated 2018 in TCRdb). Some background on the complete study: A patient counted as having stable hyperthyroidism if there was no progression to ophthalmopathy within 18 months of follow-up. The study used signatures of the TCR beta repertoire to tell Graves' ophthalmopathy apart from Graves' hyperthyroidism and to predict which patients would progress to ophthalmopathy. In total, approximately 140 blood samples were TCR-sequenced: 43 ophthalmopathy, roughly 77 hyperthyroidism and approximately 17 hyperthyroidism-to-ophthalmopathy patients. To explore V-J signatures distinguishing ophthalmopathy from hyperthyroidism, a discovery set of about 99 patients (roughly 44 ophthalmopathy, some 55 stable hyperthyroidism) was enrolled. The independent validation cohort included approximately 19 hyperthyroidism patients plus 17 patients who later progressed from hyperthyroidism to ophthalmopathy. In roughly 6 hyperthyroidism patients, T-cell repertoires of thyroid tissue and blood were compared. After sampling, hyperthyroidism patients received methimazole starting at 30 mg daily, and ophthalmopathy patients received high-dose intravenous methylprednisolone.

CDR1 and CDR2 are read off the germline V gene as ENHRY and SYGVKD. The trim is 7 bases for V and 1 base for J, with a gap of 19 bases between the germline ends. The CDR3 runs 16 residues from the cysteine to the phenylalanine. Of all the DNA, just the CDR3 is kept, 48 bases in frame from base 1. For repertoire sequencing, TCR beta CDR3 regions were amplified from RNA transcripts. The first round was an RT-PCR using HTBI primers with the Qiagen OneStep RT-PCR kit, and this first round was followed by a second-round multiplex PCR, then size selection and purification. Sequencing of the libraries was carried out on an Illumina HiSeq2000 in paired-end mode with 100 bp reads. The authors processed their data as follows. SOAPnuke was used to process the reads, removing any read that contained adapters or uncalled bases, had a mean Phred below 15, or lacked an exact match to the constant primer or identifier. COPE v1.2.5 was used to merge high-quality paired reads. Each unique nucleotide sequence was treated as a clonotype, and MiTCR v1.1 was used to align the clonotypes to the IMGT TRB V, D and J references. The analysis was limited to V-J combinations with a frequency above 0.0001, which together covered 99.2% of the repertoires. A TCR clonal expansion and chaos score per V-J combination was defined as the ratio of F50 clonal expansion to chaos observed in the TCRdist matrix. Welch's t-statistics and random forest were used to reduce the features to around 13 V-J combinations, which were then used as input to a naive Bayes classifier. The similarity between thyroid and blood repertoires was quantified using the Morisita-Horn index. The raw public reads went through TCRdb reprocessing: fastp at Q25, MiXCR clone calling, in-frame beta chains kept. Duplicate CDR3 protein sequences are folded into a single record with the most common DNA and genes. The V and J calls were determined by TCRdb, not by the authors. Counted in this sample were around 1,200,000 distinct CDR3 sequences; approximately 35% of them appeared once. Around 10% of the sample comes from the top ten.

Hyperthyroidism patients were newly diagnosed, with disease duration under 2 months, and aged 18 to 65 years. Patients were excluded if they had other autoimmune diseases, uncontrolled infections, pregnancy or lactation. Diagnosis was based on clinical symptoms, serum thyroxine, TRAb, thyroid ultrasound and orbital computed tomography. Total RNA was extracted using Trizol reagent, and RNA quality was checked on an Agilent 2100 Bioanalyzer. The research as a whole found: No statistical method was used to set the sample size in advance, and the investigators knew which group each participant was assigned to. The 13-signature model separated ophthalmopathy from stable hyperthyroidism with around 90% sensitivity and just under 84% specificity in cross-validation, and 80%/75% in the test set. In validation, the model predicted ophthalmopathy progression with about 70% sensitivity and about 77% specificity; roughly 11 predicted patients were CT-confirmed with GO in a median of around 6 months. Most expanded thyroid clonotypes with frequency above 0.001 were also detected in blood, suggesting blood repertoires may reflect the thyroid immune response.

In its sample, this clonotype was seen many times. The antigen this receptor binds is unknown. No much larger clonotype is one base removed from it; base qualities were not supplied. The receptor comes from an adult man with Graves' hyperthyroidism. This chain is built from TRBV10-3 and TRBJ1-1, with the D gene call left open. What was sequenced was peripheral blood or thyroid tissue (not recorded which). Here is the DNA: TGTGCCATCACCGACCAACCTAAAGGACGGAACACTGAAGCTTTCTTT. It translates to CAITDQPKGRNTEAFF.